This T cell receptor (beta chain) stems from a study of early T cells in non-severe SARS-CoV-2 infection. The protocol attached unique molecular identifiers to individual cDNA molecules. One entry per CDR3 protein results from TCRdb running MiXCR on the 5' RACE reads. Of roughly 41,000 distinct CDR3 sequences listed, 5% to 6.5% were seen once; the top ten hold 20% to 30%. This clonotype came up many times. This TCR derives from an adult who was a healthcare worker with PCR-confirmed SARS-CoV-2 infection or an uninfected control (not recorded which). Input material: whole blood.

CDR3 sequence (DNA): TGCAGCGTTGAAGCCAAGGGATCCTACAATGAGCAGTTCTTC. Protein sequence: CSVEAKGSYNEQFF. This rearrangement joins TRBV29-1 to TRBJ2-1, with unresolved D. V lost 1 base and J lost 1, with 8 bases in between. The germline CDR1 and CDR2 sequences are SQVTM and ANQGSEA. The CDR3 is made up of 14 amino acids.